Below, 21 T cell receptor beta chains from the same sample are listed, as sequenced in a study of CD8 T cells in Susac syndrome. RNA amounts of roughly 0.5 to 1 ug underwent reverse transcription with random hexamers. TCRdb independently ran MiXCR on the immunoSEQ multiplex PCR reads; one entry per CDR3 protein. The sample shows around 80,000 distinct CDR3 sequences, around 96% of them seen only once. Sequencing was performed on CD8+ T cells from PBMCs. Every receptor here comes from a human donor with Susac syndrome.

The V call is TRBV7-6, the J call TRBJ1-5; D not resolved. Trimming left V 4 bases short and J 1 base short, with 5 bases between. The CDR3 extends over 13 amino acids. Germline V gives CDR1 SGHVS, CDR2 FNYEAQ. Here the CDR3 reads CASSSMSNQPQHF. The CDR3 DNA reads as TGTGCCAGCAGCTCCATGAGCAATCAGCCCCAGCATTTT.

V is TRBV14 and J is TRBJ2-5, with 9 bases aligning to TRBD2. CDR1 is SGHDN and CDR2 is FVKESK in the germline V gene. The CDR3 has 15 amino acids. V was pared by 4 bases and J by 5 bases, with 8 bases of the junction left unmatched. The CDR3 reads CASSRLAGGMETQYF. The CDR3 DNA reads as TGTGCCAGCAGCCGCTTGGCGGGAGGGATGGAGACCCAGTACTTC. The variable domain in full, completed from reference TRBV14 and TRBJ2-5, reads EAGVTQFPSHSVIEKGQTVTLRCDPISGHDNLYWYRRVMGKEIKFLLHFVKESKQDESGMPNNRFLAERTGGTYSTLKVQPAELEDSGVYFCASSRLAGGMETQYFGPGTRLLVL.

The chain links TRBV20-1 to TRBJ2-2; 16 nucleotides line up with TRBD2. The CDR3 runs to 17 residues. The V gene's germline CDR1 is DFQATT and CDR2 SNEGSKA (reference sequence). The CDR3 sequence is CSVAGTSGRAGTGELFF. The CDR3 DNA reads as TGCAGCGTCGCCGGGACTAGCGGGAGGGCCGGCACCGGGGAGCTGTTTTTT.

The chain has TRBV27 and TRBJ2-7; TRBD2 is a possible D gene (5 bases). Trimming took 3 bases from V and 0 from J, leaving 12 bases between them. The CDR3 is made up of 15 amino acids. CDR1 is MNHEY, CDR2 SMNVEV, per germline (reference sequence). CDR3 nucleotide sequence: TGTGCCAGCAGTTTGTCGAGCGGCAGCTCCTACGAGCAGTACGTC. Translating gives CASSLSSGSSYEQYV.

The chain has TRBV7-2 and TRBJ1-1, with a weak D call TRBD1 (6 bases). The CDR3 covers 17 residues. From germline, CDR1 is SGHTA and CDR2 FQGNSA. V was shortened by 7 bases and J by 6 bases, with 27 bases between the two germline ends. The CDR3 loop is CASTTRGGRSSRAEAFF. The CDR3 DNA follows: TGTGCCAGCACCACCAGGGGTGGCCGATCCTCGAGGGCTGAAGCTTTCTTT.

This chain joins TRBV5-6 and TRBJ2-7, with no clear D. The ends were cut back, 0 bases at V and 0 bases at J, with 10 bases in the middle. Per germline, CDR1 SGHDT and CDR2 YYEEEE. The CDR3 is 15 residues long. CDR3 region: CASSLGTLISYEQYF. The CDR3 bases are TGTGCCAGCAGCTTGGGAACTCTTATCTCCTACGAGCAGTACTTC.

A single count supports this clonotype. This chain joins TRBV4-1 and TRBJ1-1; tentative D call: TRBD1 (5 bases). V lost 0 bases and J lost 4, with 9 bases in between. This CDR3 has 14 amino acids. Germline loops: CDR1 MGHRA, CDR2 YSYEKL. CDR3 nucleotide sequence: TGCGCCAGCAGCCAAGATGGTGGGGGCACTGAAGCTTTCTTT. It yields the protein CASSQDGGGTEAFF.

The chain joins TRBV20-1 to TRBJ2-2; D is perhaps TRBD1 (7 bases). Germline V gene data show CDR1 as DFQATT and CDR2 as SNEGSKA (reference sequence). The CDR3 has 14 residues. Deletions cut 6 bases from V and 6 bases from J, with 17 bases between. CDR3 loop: CSARGTAAPGELFF. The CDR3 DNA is TGCAGTGCCCGCGGGACAGCAGCCCCCGGGGAGCTGTTTTTT.

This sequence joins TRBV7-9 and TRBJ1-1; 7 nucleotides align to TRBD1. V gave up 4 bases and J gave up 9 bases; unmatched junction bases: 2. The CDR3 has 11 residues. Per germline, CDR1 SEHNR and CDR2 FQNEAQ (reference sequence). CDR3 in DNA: TGTGCCAGCAGCTCGGACAGGAAAGCTTTCTTT. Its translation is CASSSDRKAFF.

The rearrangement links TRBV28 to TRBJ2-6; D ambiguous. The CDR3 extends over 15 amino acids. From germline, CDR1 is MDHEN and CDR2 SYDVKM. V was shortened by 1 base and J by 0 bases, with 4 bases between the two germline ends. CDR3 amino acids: CASSLLASGANVLTF. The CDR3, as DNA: TGTGCCAGCAGTTTATTGGCCTCTGGGGCCAACGTCCTGACTTTC.

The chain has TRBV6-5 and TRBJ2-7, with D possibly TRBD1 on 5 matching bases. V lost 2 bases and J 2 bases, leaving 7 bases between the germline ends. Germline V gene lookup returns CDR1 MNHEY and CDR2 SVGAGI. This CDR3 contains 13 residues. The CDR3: CASSYDRTYEQYF. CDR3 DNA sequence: TGTGCCAGCAGTTACGACAGAACCTACGAGCAGTACTTC.

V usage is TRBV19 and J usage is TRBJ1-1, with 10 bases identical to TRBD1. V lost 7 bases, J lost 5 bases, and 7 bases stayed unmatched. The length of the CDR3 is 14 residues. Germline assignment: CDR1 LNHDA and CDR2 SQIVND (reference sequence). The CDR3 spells CASKEGQGPTEAFF. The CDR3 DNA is TGTGCCAGTAAGGAGGGACAGGGGCCAACTGAAGCTTTCTTT.

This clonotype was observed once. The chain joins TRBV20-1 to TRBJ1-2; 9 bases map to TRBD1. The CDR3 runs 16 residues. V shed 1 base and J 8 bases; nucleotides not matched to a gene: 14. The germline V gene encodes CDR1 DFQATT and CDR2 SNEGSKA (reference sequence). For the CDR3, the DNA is TGCAGTGCTAGAGCCCCTTGGGGACAGGGTTTAAGAGGCTACACCTTC. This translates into CSARAPWGQGLRGYTF.

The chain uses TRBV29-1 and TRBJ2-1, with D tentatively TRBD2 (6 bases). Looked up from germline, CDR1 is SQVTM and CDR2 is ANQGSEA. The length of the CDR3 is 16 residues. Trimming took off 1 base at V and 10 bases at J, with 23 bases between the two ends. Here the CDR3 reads CSVEGGWDFVFNEQFF. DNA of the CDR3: TGCAGCGTTGAAGGGGGGTGGGACTTCGTCTTCAACGAGCAGTTCTTC.

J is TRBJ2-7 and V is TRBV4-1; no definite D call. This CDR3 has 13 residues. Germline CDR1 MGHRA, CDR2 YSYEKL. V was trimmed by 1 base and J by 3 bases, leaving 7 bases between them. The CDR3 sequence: CASSQGPGYEQYV. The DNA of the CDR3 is TGCGCCAGCAGCCAAGGGCCAGGCTACGAGCAGTACGTC.

The CDR3 DNA reads TGTGCCTGGAGTGTCGGCGTAGGGGGGTGGGAGCAGTTCTTC. This encodes CAWSVGVGGWEQFF. This sequence joins TRBV30 and TRBJ2-1; D might be TRBD1 or TRBD2, each matching 6 bases. V was trimmed by 0 bases and J by 10 bases, leaving 16 bases between them. The CDR3 length is 14 residues. Germline CDR1 GTSNPN, CDR2 SVGIG (reference sequence). The full variable domain, rest sourced from reference TRBV30 and TRBJ2-1, is SQTIHQWPATLVQPVGSPLSLECTVEGTSNPNLYWYRQAAGRGLQLLFYSVGIGQISSEVPQNLSASRPQDRQFILSSKKLLLSDSGFYLCAWSVGVGGWEQFFGPGTRLTVL.

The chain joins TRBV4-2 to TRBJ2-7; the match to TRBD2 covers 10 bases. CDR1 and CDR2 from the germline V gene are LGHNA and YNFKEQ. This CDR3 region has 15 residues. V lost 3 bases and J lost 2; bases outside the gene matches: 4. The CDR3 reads CASSQAGTSAYEQYF. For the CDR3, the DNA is TGTGCCAGCAGCCAGGCCGGGACTAGCGCCTACGAGCAGTACTTC.

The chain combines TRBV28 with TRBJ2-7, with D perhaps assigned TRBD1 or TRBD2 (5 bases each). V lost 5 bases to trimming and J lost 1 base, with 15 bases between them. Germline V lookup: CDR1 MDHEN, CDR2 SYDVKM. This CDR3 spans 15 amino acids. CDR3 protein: CASSAPGRRSYEQYF. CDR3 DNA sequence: TGTGCCAGCAGTGCACCGGGACGGAGGTCCTACGAGCAGTACTTC.

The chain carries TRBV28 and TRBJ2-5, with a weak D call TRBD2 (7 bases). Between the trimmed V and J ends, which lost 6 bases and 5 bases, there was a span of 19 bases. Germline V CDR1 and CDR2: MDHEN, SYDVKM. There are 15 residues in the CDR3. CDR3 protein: CASSPGRGARETQYF. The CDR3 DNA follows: TGTGCCAGCAGCCCGGGACGGGGGGCGCGGGAGACCCAGTACTTC.

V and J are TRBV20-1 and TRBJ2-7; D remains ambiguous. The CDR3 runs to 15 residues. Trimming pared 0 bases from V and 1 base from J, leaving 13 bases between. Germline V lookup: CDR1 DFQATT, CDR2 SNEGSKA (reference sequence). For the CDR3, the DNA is TGCAGTGCTAGAGATCCGGCCGGCGGTTCCTACGAGCAGTACTTC. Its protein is CSARDPAGGSYEQYF.

The CDR3 spells CASSERGGNEQFF. Here the CDR3 DNA reads TGTGCCAGCAGTGAACGAGGGGGGAATGAGCAGTTCTTC. The V call is TRBV25-1, the J call TRBJ2-1, with D perhaps TRBD1 or TRBD2 (6 bases each). CDR1 is MGHDK and CDR2 is SYGVNS in the germline V gene. The CDR3 totals 13 residues. The V end lost 2 bases, the J end lost 7 bases, and 9 bases lay between the germline ends.